Presented here are 32 T cell receptor beta chains from one specimen sequenced in a study of CXCR3 chemokines and chemotherapy response in bladder cancer. TCRdb redid the calling of the PCR reads with MiXCR, one entry per CDR3 protein. The sample lists around 8,800 distinct CDR3 sequences, 23% occurring once. The sample was collected from a patient whose treatment included neoadjuvant chemotherapy. The receptors here all came from a human donor with bladder cancer that did not respond to neoadjuvant chemotherapy.

This chain joins TRBV7-2 and TRBJ2-1; the D gene is possibly TRBD2 (5 bases). Germline CDR1 reads SGHTA; CDR2 reads FQGNSA. V was trimmed by 5 bases and J by 11 bases, leaving 22 bases between them. The CDR3 has 15 residues. This chain's CDR3 is CASSPTRVLLGKQFF. In DNA, the CDR3 is TGTGCCAGCAGCCCTACTAGAGTCTTACTAGGCAAGCAGTTCTTC.

This clonotype appeared a single time. The rearrangement joins TRBV18 to TRBJ2-3; 8 bases fit TRBD2. Germline CDR1 KGHSH, CDR2 LQKENI. V dropped 4 bases and J dropped 6; count of bases not matched to a gene: 12. This CDR3 spans 16 amino acids. Here the CDR3 reads CASSRDGAGGSDTQYF. The CDR3 bases are TGTGCCAGCTCACGGGACGGTGCGGGGGGCAGCGATACGCAGTATTTT.

This clonotype has a count of ten or more. The chain links TRBV15 to TRBJ1-1; D ambiguous. CDR1 and CDR2 (germline): LNHNV, YYDKDF (reference sequence). The CDR3 loop spans 13 amino acids. The V and J ends lost 8 bases and 0 bases respectively, with 10 bases between them. CDR3 bases: TGTGCCACCTCCGCCGGAGTGAACACTGAAGCTTTCTTT. Encoded protein: CATSAGVNTEAFF.

This clonotype occurred many times. CDR3 sequence reads: CASSFNENTEAFF. The DNA for the CDR3 is TGTGCCAGCAGTTTTAACGAGAACACTGAAGCTTTCTTT. The J gene is TRBJ1-1, the V gene TRBV12-3 or TRBV12-4, with D uncertain. This CDR3 contains 13 residues. Trimming cost V 3 bases and J 1 base, with 6 bases left between them.

This clonotype was counted many times. This chain uses TRBV10-3 with TRBJ1-1, with TRBD1 as a possible D gene (5 bases). Trimming took 7 bases from V and 0 from J, leaving 9 bases between them. This CDR3 contains 13 residues. CDR1 is ENHRY and CDR2 is SYGVKD in the germline V gene. CDR3 sequence (DNA): TGTGCCATCAATGGGGCCGTGAACACTGAAGCTTTCTTT. Translation gives CAINGAVNTEAFF.

This clonotype rates as medium-sized. This chain joins TRBV7-9 and TRBJ1-3; no definite D call. The CDR3 contains 16 residues. The V and J ends lost 4 bases and 7 bases respectively, with 20 bases between them. Germline CDR1 and CDR2: SEHNR and FQNEAQ (reference sequence). CDR3 sequence (DNA): TGTGCCAGCAGCTCCCCGGAAGCTCTCTCCCTGAACACCATATATTTT. It encodes CASSSPEALSLNTIYF.

The sample holds many counts of this clonotype. V usage is TRBV2 and J usage is TRBJ1-1; TRBD1 is a possible D gene (6 bases). Germline assignment: CDR1 SNHLY and CDR2 FYNNEI. The CDR3 spans 13 residues. Trimming left V 4 bases short and J 5 bases short, with 11 bases between. The CDR3: CASSGGPGTEAFF. DNA for the CDR3: TGTGCCAGCAGTGGGGGGCCAGGGACTGAAGCTTTCTTT.

This clonotype is medium-sized in the sample. The chain employs TRBV6-2 or TRBV6-3 and TRBJ1-1; D ambiguous. The CDR3 runs 13 residues. Germline V gene lookup returns CDR1 MNHEY and CDR2 SVGEGT. Trimming removed 5 bases at V and 5 bases at J, with 12 bases between. CDR3 sequence (DNA): TGTGCCAGCAGTCAGCTTCTTGGGACTGAAGCTTTCTTT. This sequence encodes CASSQLLGTEAFF.

This clonotype was found once. A far more abundant clone sits one base away, making this likely a read error. The chain links TRBV6-2 or TRBV6-3 to TRBJ1-1; D is undetermined. From germline, CDR1 is MNHEY and CDR2 SVGEGT. This CDR3 has 15 residues. V gave up 5 bases and J gave up 0 bases, with 13 bases separating them. The CDR3 region has the DNA TGTGCCAGCAGTGAGAAGGAGTCAGTGAACACTGAAGCTTTCTTT. Translation gives CASSEKESVNTEAFF.

This clonotype was counted ten times or more. The rearrangement links TRBV7-9 to TRBJ2-3, with D perhaps given as TRBD1 or TRBD2 (6 bases each). CDR1 SEHNR and CDR2 FQNEAQ come from the germline V gene (reference sequence). Trimming took 5 bases from V and 9 from J, leaving 18 bases between them. CDR3 length equals 14 residues. DNA for the CDR3: TGTGCCAGCAGCGCCCTGGGGGGCACGGAGACGCAGTATTTT. Translation gives CASSALGGTETQYF.

This clonotype was counted ten times or more. The J gene is TRBJ1-5, the V gene TRBV12-3 or TRBV12-4; the D gene is possibly TRBD1 (5 bases). There are 15 residues in the CDR3. V gave up 4 bases and J gave up 5 bases, with 15 bases separating them. For the CDR3, the DNA is TGTGCCAGCAGTTGGGACGGCGAGGGGCATCAGCCCCAGCATTTT. It specifies CASSWDGEGHQPQHF.

As to this clonotype: It is likely a read error: a sequence one base away is far more abundant. The chain recombines TRBV7-4 with TRBJ1-2; the D is unclear. Germline values: CDR1 SGHVT, CDR2 SQSDAQ. The CDR3 loop spans 14 amino acids. Trimming removed 5 bases at V and 1 base at J, with 11 bases between. The DNA for the CDR3 is TGTGCCAGCAGCCGGACGGGGTTTAACTATGGCTACACCTTC. Translating it yields CASSRTGFNYGYTF.

A word on this clonotype: A far larger clone is only one base removed, so a read error is likely. The chain carries TRBV6-5 and TRBJ2-5, with D possibly being TRBD2 (5 bases). CDR3 size: 14 residues. CDR1 and CDR2 (germline): MNHEY, SVGAGI. CDR3 bases: TGTGCCAGCTCACCGCGGGTGTACCAAAAGACCCAGTACTTC. Residues: CASSPRVYQKTQYF.

This clonotype was counted between two and nine times. This probably arose from a read error, given a far larger clone one base away. V gene TRBV10-3 combines with J gene TRBJ2-2; 13 bases are shared with TRBD2. Germline V CDR1 and CDR2: ENHRY, SYGVKD. Losses at the gene ends were 5 bases for V and 4 bases for J; bases not matched to a gene: 7. This CDR3 spans 17 amino acids. The CDR3 sequence: CAISFGLAGVITGELFF. The CDR3 nucleotides are TGTGCCATCAGTTTCGGACTAGCGGGGGTGATCACCGGGGAGCTGTTTTTT.

About this clonotype: A far larger clone is one base from this, pointing to a likely read error. This chain connects TRBV7-2 to TRBJ2-3; possible D gene TRBD2, 6 bases. Per germline, CDR1 SGHTA and CDR2 FQGNSA. The CDR3 spans 14 residues. The CDR3 coding sequence is TGTGCCAGCAGCTTGGCGGGAAGCACAGATTCGCAGTATTTT. Encoded protein: CASSLAGSTDSQYF.

This clonotype has at least ten counts. The genes are TRBV9 and TRBJ1-1, with D perhaps TRBD1 (6 bases). This CDR3 has 13 residues. V lost 0 bases, J lost 9 bases, and 12 bases lay in between. From germline, CDR1 is SGDLS and CDR2 YYNGEE. The CDR3 region has the DNA TGTGCCAGCAGCGTAGTTCCGGACAGAAAAGCTTTCTTT. Its translation: CASSVVPDRKAFF.

This clonotype was observed at least ten times. The rearrangement joins TRBV9 to TRBJ2-7; D might be TRBD1 (6 bases). This CDR3 spans 14 amino acids. The germline V and J ends were trimmed by 4 bases and 6 bases, with 17 bases remaining between them. Looked up from germline, CDR1 is SGDLS and CDR2 is YYNGEE. CDR3 sequence reads: CASSPGTRSFEQYF. CDR3 nucleotide sequence: TGTGCCAGCAGCCCCGGGACAAGAAGTTTCGAGCAGTACTTC. The full variable domain, rest sourced from reference TRBV9 and TRBJ2-7, is DSGVTQTPKHLITATGQRVTLRCSPRSGDLSVYWYQQSLDQGLQFLIQYYNGEERAKGNILERFSAQQFPDLHSELNLSSLELGDSALYFCASSPGTRSFEQYFGPGTRLTVT.

Sample share makes this clonotype medium-sized. In DNA, the CDR3 is TGTGCCAGCAGTTACTCGGAGGGGATCTATGGCTACACCTTC. The encoded protein is CASSYSEGIYGYTF. The chain couples TRBV6-2 or TRBV6-3 to TRBJ1-2; TRBD1 is a possible D gene (5 bases). The germline V gene encodes CDR1 MNHEY and CDR2 SVGEGT. V was pared by 0 bases and J by 4 bases, with 9 bases between. There are 14 residues in the CDR3.

This clonotype was counted many times. V is TRBV7-3 and J is TRBJ2-5; no definite D call. The CDR3 has 16 amino acids. V dropped 3 bases and J dropped 5 bases, with 19 bases sitting between them. Germline loops: CDR1 SGHTA, CDR2 FQGTGA. CDR3 residues: CASSFCRPPLQETQYF. The CDR3 bases are TGTGCCAGCAGCTTTTGTCGACCACCCCTCCAGGAGACCCAGTACTTC.

There are a few counts of this clonotype. The rearrangement links TRBV28 to TRBJ1-4; D gene uncertain. This CDR3 is 15 amino acids long. CDR1 and CDR2 from the germline V gene are MDHEN and SYDVKM. V was shortened by 5 bases and J by 10 bases, with 20 bases between the two germline ends. CDR3 coding DNA: TGTGCCAGCAGTCAAACGGCGCCCCAGATGGGAAAACTGTTTTTT. It codes for CASSQTAPQMGKLFF.

This clonotype has a count of ten or more. CDR3 nucleotides: TGCAGTGCCCCTGGGAACACCGGGGAGCTGTTTTTT. This sequence encodes CSAPGNTGELFF. The chain couples TRBV20-1 to TRBJ2-2; no reliable D call. Trimming removed 6 bases at V and 1 base at J, with 6 bases between. The CDR3 totals 12 residues. CDR1 and CDR2 from the germline V gene are DFQATT and SNEGSKA (reference sequence).

In its sample, this clonotype is medium-sized. The chain links TRBV30 to TRBJ1-2, with 8 nucleotides matching TRBD1. Germline V lookup: CDR1 GTSNPN, CDR2 SVGIG (reference sequence). This CDR3 spans 14 amino acids. The V and J ends lost 8 bases and 3 bases, in that order; junction bases with no gene match: 11. CDR3 DNA sequence: TGTGCCACCCCCCCGACAGGGGAAGACTATGGCTACACCTTC. This sequence encodes CATPPTGEDYGYTF.

At least ten counts were recorded for this clonotype. V is TRBV7-2 and J is TRBJ1-5; D is uncertain. CDR3 length equals 14 residues. Trimming removed 5 bases at V and 8 bases at J, with 16 bases between. CDR1 and CDR2 (germline): SGHTA, FQGNSA. As DNA, the CDR3 is TGTGCCAGCAGCACCGGACGAGGTGGCGAGCCCCAGCATTTT. Translation: CASSTGRGGEPQHF. Based on the CDR3 plus reference TRBV7-2 and TRBJ1-5, the full variable domain is GAGVSQSPSNKVTEKGKDVELRCDPISGHTALYWYRQSLGQGLEFLIYFQGNSAPDKSGLPSDRFSAERTGGSVSTLTIQRTQQEDSAVYLCASSTGRGGEPQHFGDGTRLSIL.

This clonotype ranks as medium-sized. The V and J genes are TRBV18 and TRBJ1-6; D ambiguous. V was pared by 1 base and J by 8 bases, with 3 bases between. The CDR3 contains 12 residues. CDR1 is KGHSH, CDR2 LQKENI, per germline. The CDR3 DNA sequence: TGTGCCAGCTCACCACTAGATTCACCCCTCCACTTT. Protein sequence: CASSPLDSPLHF. The whole variable domain, filled in from reference TRBV18 and TRBJ1-6, reads NAGVMQNPRHLVRRRGQEARLRCSPMKGHSHVYWYRQLPEEGLKFMVYLQKENIIDESGMPKERFSAEFPKEGPSILRIQQVVRGDSAAYFCASSPLDSPLHFGNGTRLTVT.

This clonotype was seen a single time. With a far larger clone one base away, a read error is the likely cause. The V gene is TRBV10-3, the J gene TRBJ1-2, with D maybe TRBD1 (6 bases). The germline gives CDR1 ENHRY, CDR2 SYGVKD. Trimming stripped 4 bases from V and 3 bases from J, with 9 bases between. CDR3 length equals 13 residues. The CDR3 here is CAISAGQHYGYTF. As DNA, the CDR3 is TGTGCCATCAGTGCCGGACAGCACTATGGCTACACCTTC.

With respect to this clonotype: A far larger clone is one base from this, pointing to a likely read error. The CDR3 ends on some other residue instead of the conserved phenylalanine or tryptophan, so this is likely a read error. This rearrangement joins TRBV7-2 to TRBJ2-1, with D possibly TRBD1 on 5 matching bases. The DNA end is a closer match to TRBJ2-7, so the J assignment may be wrong. Germline values: CDR1 SGHTA, CDR2 FQGNSA. The CDR3 sequence is 14 residues long. Here the CDR3 reads CASSKGVSAYEQYL. In DNA, the CDR3 is TGTGCCAGCAGCAAAGGGGTTTCTGCCTACGAGCAGTACTTA.

This clonotype showed up just a few times. The rearrangement joins TRBV4-2 to TRBJ2-5; tentative D call: TRBD2 (6 bases). V lost 4 bases, J lost 2 bases, and 11 bases lay in between. CDR3 length: 14 residues. Germline V gene data show CDR1 as LGHNA and CDR2 as YNFKEQ. In DNA, the CDR3 is TGTGCCAGCAGCCCCGCCGGGAGTCAAGAGACCCAGTACTTC. Translation gives CASSPAGSQETQYF.

Concerning this clonotype itself: A far larger clone is one nucleotide away, so this likely arose from a read error. The chain has TRBV6-5 and TRBJ1-6, with D tentatively TRBD1 (6 bases). There are 15 residues in the CDR3. Trimming took off 7 bases at V and 7 bases at J, with 17 bases between the two ends. The germline CDR1 and CDR2 sequences are MNHEY and SVGAGI. CDR3 sequence (DNA): TGTGCCAGCAAACGAGCGGGACACTCCAATTCACCCCTCCACTTT. It yields the protein CASKRAGHSNSPLHF.

Remarks on this clonotype: This likely stems from a read error, as it lies one base from a far larger clone. J is TRBJ2-2 and V is TRBV6-6; 7 bases match TRBD2. Germline V gene lookup returns CDR1 MNHNY and CDR2 SVGAGI (reference sequence). The CDR3 loop spans 13 amino acids. The CDR3 is CASRGGVTGEPFF. The DNA of the CDR3 is TGTGCCAGCCGTGGGGGGGTAACCGGGGAGCCGTTTTTT.

Concerning this clonotype itself: A single base is all that separates this from a far larger clone, so a read error is likely. The chain has TRBV6-5 and TRBJ2-7; weak D call: TRBD1 (5 bases). The CDR3 is 15 amino acids. Germline assignment: CDR1 MNHEY and CDR2 SVGAGI. The CDR3 DNA reads as TGTGCCATCAGTGATAGGGGTAGGACCTCCTACGAGCAGTACTTC. It encodes CAISDRGRTSYEQYF.

This clonotype is termed medium-sized. The V and J genes are TRBV12-3 or TRBV12-4 and TRBJ1-1, with a weak D call TRBD1 (6 bases). V was pared by 6 bases and J by 3 bases, with 14 bases between. The CDR3 is made up of 14 amino acids. The CDR3 bases are TGTGCCAGCAGCCTGACAGGATCCCACACTGAAGCTTTCTTT. Translated: CASSLTGSHTEAFF.

This clonotype qualifies as medium-sized. J is TRBJ1-3 and V is TRBV19; D unclear. The germline V gene encodes CDR1 LNHDA and CDR2 SQIVND (reference sequence). The CDR3 loop spans 14 amino acids. The germline V and J ends were trimmed by 3 bases and 1 base, with 7 bases remaining between them. This CDR3 reads CASSISGSGNTIYF. As DNA, the CDR3 is TGTGCCAGTAGTATCTCGGGATCTGGAAACACCATATATTTT.